The sequence of this TCR beta chain was determined in a study of blood T cell repertoires in COVID-19. Study as a whole: The origin of the acute and convalescent COVID-19 samples was the United States, Italy and Spain.

This clone was counted a single time. Additional DNA sequences in this sample encode the identical CDR3. V lost 2 bases, J lost 7 bases, and 9 bases lay in between. From germline, CDR1 is MNHEY and CDR2 SVGAGI. This CDR3 has 13 residues. Generated by immunoSEQ multiplex PCR, the TCRdb table keeps only in-frame clones and is missing some. The sample holds under 500,000 clones; nearly 90% are singletons and the top ten take nearly 2%. Donors were grouped by their self-reported clinical history. The gene calls are TRBV6-5 and TRBJ1-5, with TRBD1 as a possible D gene (5 bases). The sequence derives from a woman younger than 30 with acute COVID-19. Sequenced sample: PBMCs or T cells enriched from blood (not recorded which). This CDR3 reads CASSYRGGQPQHF. In nucleotides, the CDR3 is TGTGCCAGCAGTTACAGGGGCGGCCAGCCCCAGCATTTT.